The present T cell receptor beta chain was sequenced within a study of blood T cells in healthy people across ages. Donors ranged from about 6 to 90 years old and were healthy Caucasians in Russia. The CDR3 loop spans 17 amino acids. The V gene end was trimmed by 1 base and the J gene end by 0 bases; junction bases not matched to a gene: 5. Germline V CDR1 and CDR2: MNHNS, SASEGT. Next came a second PCR, run for about 6 to 12 cycles, which used a sample-barcoded 5' primer along with a J-beta primer mix. Each cDNA was tagged by a template-switch adaptor containing 12 random nucleotides. TCRdb processed the 5' RACE reads anew with MiXCR; each CDR3 protein has one entry. The top ten clones hold around 22% of a sample with hundreds of thousands of distinct CDR3 sequences, roughly 64% of them seen once.

This receptor was identified in a man aged 30 to 45 in good health. The sequencing input was blood. The chain joins TRBV6-1 to TRBJ2-5; 10 bases align to TRBD2. The CDR3 protein is CASSEVTSGSYQETQYF. The DNA of the CDR3 is TGTGCCAGCAGTGAAGTGACTAGCGGGTCGTACCAAGAGACCCAGTACTTC.